Below are 22 T cell receptor beta chains sequenced from a single sample in a study of OX40 agonist ivuxolimab in advanced cancers. Assay used: immunoSEQ multiplex PCR; TCRdb lists only in-frame clones, some missing. The table records tens of thousands of clones, approximately 81% of them present only once. The sample here was CD4+ or CD8+ T cells sorted from blood, taken in a trial of the OX40 agonist ivuxolimab. The receptors derive from an adult with an advanced solid tumor such as melanoma, head and neck, liver or kidney cancer.

The V call is TRBV5-1, the J call TRBJ2-2; the D gene is possibly TRBD1 (6 bases). The CDR3 length is 17 residues. CDR1 and CDR2 from the germline V gene are SGHRS and YFSETQ. Trimming cost V 0 bases and J 5 bases, with 17 bases left between them. In DNA, the CDR3 is TGCGCCAGCAGCTTGGCCTCGGGCAGGGGAAGGACCGGGGAGCTGTTTTTT. This sequence encodes CASSLASGRGRTGELFF.

The chain recombines TRBV11-3 with TRBJ1-2; D gene unclear. The CDR3 is 15 residues long. Germline loops: CDR1 SGHNT, CDR2 YENEEA. V lost 5 bases to trimming and J lost 6 bases, with 19 bases between them. The CDR3 loop is CASSRTDGSPDGYTF. Here the CDR3 DNA reads TGTGCCAGCAGCCGAACTGACGGATCCCCCGATGGCTACACCTTC.

The chain is built from TRBV5-1 and TRBJ1-3; D is unresolved. The CDR3 has 14 amino acids. Trimming shortened V by 0 bases and J by 4 bases, and 8 bases separated the two germline ends. CDR1 and CDR2 (germline): SGHRS, YFSETQ. The CDR3 is CASSLGVIGNTIYF. The CDR3 coding sequence is TGCGCCAGCAGCTTGGGGGTTATCGGAAACACCATATATTTT.

J is TRBJ1-5 and V is TRBV19; the match to TRBD1 covers 7 bases. Germline loops: CDR1 LNHDA, CDR2 SQIVND (reference sequence). The CDR3 consists of 14 residues. J gave up 5 bases and V 5 bases, and 6 bases lay outside the gene matches. The CDR3 here is CASSQTGRYQPQHF. Written as DNA, the CDR3 is TGTGCCAGTAGTCAGACAGGGCGCTATCAGCCCCAGCATTTT.

The chain links TRBV28 to TRBJ2-7, with 9 bases lining up with TRBD1. The CDR3 loop spans 15 amino acids. Germline lookup yields CDR1 MDHEN and CDR2 SYDVKM. V was pared by 5 bases and J by 2 bases, with 7 bases of the junction left unmatched. The CDR3 nucleotides read TGTGCCAGCAGTACTCCGGGACAGGGTCCCTACGAGCAGTACTTC. It specifies CASSTPGQGPYEQYF.

This clone was seen a single time. This CDR3 is CASRNLLLAEQYF. The CDR3 nucleotides read TGTGCCAGCAGAAACCTCCTTCTTGCCGAGCAGTACTTC. This sequence joins TRBV27 and TRBJ2-7; D remains unclear. This CDR3 is 13 amino acids long. The V end lost 6 bases, the J end lost 6 bases, and 15 bases lay between the germline ends. Germline V gives CDR1 MNHEY, CDR2 SMNVEV (reference sequence).

V is TRBV5-1 and J is TRBJ2-7; TRBD1 matches 9 bases. Germline loops: CDR1 SGHRS, CDR2 YFSETQ. The CDR3 loop spans 15 amino acids. V shed 2 bases, J shed 9 bases, and the junction held 12 bases outside the gene matches. CDR3 nucleotide sequence: TGCGCCAGCAGCTTTCGGGACAGGGATTCGCATCGGCAGTACTTC. Its translation: CASSFRDRDSHRQYF.

The genes are TRBV5-6 and TRBJ2-7; 8 bases map to TRBD1. The J segment lost 5 bases and the V segment lost 4 bases, leaving 5 bases of the junction unmatched. The CDR3 spans 13 residues. CDR1 is SGHDT, CDR2 YYEEEE, per germline. This CDR3 reads CASSLGQGHEQYF. CDR3 DNA sequence: TGTGCCAGCAGCCTTGGACAGGGACACGAGCAGTACTTC.

J is TRBJ2-3 and V is TRBV18, with D uncertain. The CDR3 is made up of 15 amino acids. Germline CDR1 is KGHSH and CDR2 is LQKENI. V was trimmed by 3 bases and J by 0 bases, leaving 10 bases between them. The CDR3 bases are TGTGCCAGCTCACCCAGCCTCACTAGCACAGATACGCAGTATTTT. It codes for CASSPSLTSTDTQYF.

The V and J genes are TRBV7-2 and TRBJ2-1, with 13 bases matching TRBD2. Trimming at V came to 4 bases and at J to 6 bases, leaving 3 bases not matched to a gene. The germline V gene has CDR1 SGHTA and CDR2 FQGNSA. The CDR3 is 15 residues long. In nucleotides, the CDR3 is TGTGCCAGCAGCTCACGACTAGCGGGAGGCAATGAGCAGTTCTTC. This codes for CASSSRLAGGNEQFF.

J is TRBJ2-7 and V is TRBV13; 9 bases map to TRBD1. The CDR3 consists of 14 residues. Germline CDR1 PRHDT, CDR2 FYEKMQ (reference sequence). V shed 7 bases and J 5 bases; nucleotides not matched to a gene: 9. CDR3 in amino acids: CASTGPDRGHEQYF. The CDR3, as DNA: TGTGCCAGCACTGGTCCGGACAGGGGACACGAGCAGTACTTC. The full variable domain, its missing parts supplied by reference TRBV13 and TRBJ2-7, is AAGVIQSPRHLIKEKRETATLKCYPIPRHDTVYWYQQGPGQDPQFLISFYEKMQSDKGSIPDRFSAQQFSDYHSELNMSSLELGDSALYFCASTGPDRGHEQYFGPGTRLTVT.

CDR3 residues: CASSLESSGYNEQFF. DNA for the CDR3: TGTGCCAGCAGCTTAGAGTCTAGCGGCTACAATGAGCAGTTCTTC. This chain links TRBV7-3 with TRBJ2-1, with 7 positions matching TRBD2. The junction had 4 bases not matched to a gene; V was cut back by 2 bases and J by 3 bases. There are 15 residues in the CDR3. The germline V gene has CDR1 SGHTA and CDR2 FQGTGA.

This chain joins TRBV28 and TRBJ2-7; 10 bases line up with TRBD2. CDR3 size: 16 residues. Germline loops: CDR1 MDHEN, CDR2 SYDVKM. The V and J ends lost 5 bases and 4 bases, in that order; junction bases with no gene match: 11. For the CDR3, the DNA is TGTGCCAGCAGTGCTAATGGACTAGCGGCAACTTACGAGCAGTACTTC. It yields the protein CASSANGLAATYEQYF.

The chain recombines TRBV5-1 with TRBJ1-4; maybe TRBD1 (5 bases). Germline lookup yields CDR1 SGHRS and CDR2 YFSETQ. The CDR3 contains 14 residues. Trimming took off 4 bases at V and 6 bases at J, with 13 bases between the two ends. CDR3 sequence: CASSPGTVDEKLFF. The CDR3 DNA is TGCGCCAGCAGCCCTGGGACTGTAGATGAAAAACTGTTTTTT.

This clone is a singleton in its sample. The V call is TRBV18, the J call TRBJ2-5; no definite D call. The V gene lost 4 bases and the J gene lost 3 bases, with 6 bases spanning the gap. The V gene's germline CDR1 is KGHSH and CDR2 LQKENI. The CDR3 is 12 amino acids. CDR3 residues: CASSQLEETQYF. For the CDR3, the DNA is TGTGCCAGCTCACAGTTAGAAGAGACCCAGTACTTC.

The V and J genes are TRBV6-5 and TRBJ2-3; unclear D gene. Trimming removed 6 bases at V and 3 bases at J, with 10 bases between. Germline values: CDR1 MNHEY, CDR2 SVGAGI. This CDR3 contains 13 residues. The CDR3 sequence is CASSTGRTDTQYF. Written as DNA, the CDR3 is TGTGCCAGCAGCACCGGAAGAACAGATACGCAGTATTTT.

The gene calls are TRBV28 and TRBJ2-7, with 10 bases fitting TRBD2. V was pared by 4 bases and J by 2 bases, with 8 bases of the junction left unmatched. CDR3 size: 16 residues. CDR1 MDHEN and CDR2 SYDVKM come from the germline V gene. CDR3: CASSYSAGGPTYEQYF. For the CDR3, the DNA is TGTGCCAGCAGTTACTCAGCGGGAGGGCCGACCTACGAGCAGTACTTC.

The V gene is TRBV5-3, the J gene TRBJ1-2; tentatively, D is TRBD1 (5 bases). TRBV5-3 is noted as an ORF with a role that remains uncertain. V lost 0 bases to trimming and J lost 6 bases, with 6 bases between them. This CDR3 has 12 residues. The CDR3 region has the DNA TGTGCCAGAAGCTTGGGAGGGGATGGCTACACCTTC. This gives the protein CARSLGGDGYTF.

V is TRBV7-9 and J is TRBJ2-3, with D perhaps TRBD1 (6 bases). V gave up 3 bases and J gave up 2 bases, with 9 bases separating them. This CDR3 region has 14 residues. CDR1 is SEHNR, CDR2 FQNEAQ, per germline (reference sequence). CDR3 amino acids: CASSFGQLTDTQYF. Here the CDR3 DNA reads TGTGCCAGCAGCTTCGGACAGCTCACAGATACGCAGTATTTT.

This clone was observed a single time. The J gene is TRBJ2-3, the V gene TRBV14; D gene unclear. V was shortened by 3 bases and J by 1 base, with 11 bases between the two germline ends. The V gene's germline CDR1 is SGHDN and CDR2 FVKESK. The CDR3 is 15 residues long. CDR3 DNA sequence: TGTGCCAGCAGCCACCGGGCTCTTGGCACAGATACGCAGTATTTT. Translation gives CASSHRALGTDTQYF.

This clone has just one count. This CDR3 reads CASRGQGANQPQHF. The CDR3 DNA sequence: TGTGCCAGCAGGGGACAAGGGGCCAATCAGCCCCAGCATTTT. The rearrangement uses TRBV25-1 and TRBJ1-5; D possibly corresponds to TRBD1 (6 bases). This CDR3 comprises 14 residues. CDR1 and CDR2 (germline): MGHDK, SYGVNS. The V and J ends lost 6 bases and 3 bases respectively, with 12 bases between them.

The chain joins TRBV6-4 to TRBJ1-2, with D uncertain. The CDR3 covers 14 residues. V was pared by 4 bases and J by 3 bases, with 12 bases between. CDR1 and CDR2 (germline): MRHNA, SNTAGT. CDR3 amino acids: CASSVQRTDYGYTF. CDR3 bases: TGTGCCAGCAGTGTCCAGAGGACGGACTATGGCTACACCTTC.